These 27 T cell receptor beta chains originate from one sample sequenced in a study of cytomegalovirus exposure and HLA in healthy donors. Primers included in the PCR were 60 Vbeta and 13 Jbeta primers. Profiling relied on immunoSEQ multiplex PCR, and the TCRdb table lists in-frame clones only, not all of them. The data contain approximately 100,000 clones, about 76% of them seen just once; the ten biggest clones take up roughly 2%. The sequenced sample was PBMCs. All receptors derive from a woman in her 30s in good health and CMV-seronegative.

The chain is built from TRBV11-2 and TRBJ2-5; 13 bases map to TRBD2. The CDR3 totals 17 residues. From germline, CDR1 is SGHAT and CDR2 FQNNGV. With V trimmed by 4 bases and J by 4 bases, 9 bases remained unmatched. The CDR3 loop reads CASSSGTSGETGETQYF. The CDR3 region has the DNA TGTGCCAGCAGCTCCGGGACTAGCGGGGAAACCGGAGAGACCCAGTACTTC.

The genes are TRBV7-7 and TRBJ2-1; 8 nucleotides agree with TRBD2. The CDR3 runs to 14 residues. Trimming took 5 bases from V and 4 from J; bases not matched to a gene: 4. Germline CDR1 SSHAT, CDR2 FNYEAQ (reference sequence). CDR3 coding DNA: TGTGCCAGCAGCGAAAGCGGGAGTTACAATGAGCAGTTCTTC. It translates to CASSESGSYNEQFF.

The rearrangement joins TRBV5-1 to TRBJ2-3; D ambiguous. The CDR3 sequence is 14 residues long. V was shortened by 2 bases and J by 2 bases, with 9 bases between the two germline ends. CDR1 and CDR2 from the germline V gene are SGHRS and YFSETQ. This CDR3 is CASSFTASTDTQYF. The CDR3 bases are TGCGCCAGCAGCTTTACAGCCTCCACAGATACGCAGTATTTT.

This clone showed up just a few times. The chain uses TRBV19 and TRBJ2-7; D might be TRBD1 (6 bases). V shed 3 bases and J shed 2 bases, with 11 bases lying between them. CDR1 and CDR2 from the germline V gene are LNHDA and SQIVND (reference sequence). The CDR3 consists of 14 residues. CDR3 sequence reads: CASSITTGTYEQYF. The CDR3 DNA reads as TGTGCCAGTAGTATTACCACAGGGACCTACGAGCAGTACTTC.

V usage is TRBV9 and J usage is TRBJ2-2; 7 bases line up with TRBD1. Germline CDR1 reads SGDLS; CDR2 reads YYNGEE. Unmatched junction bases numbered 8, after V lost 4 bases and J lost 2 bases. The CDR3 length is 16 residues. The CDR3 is CASSLYDRDNTGELFF. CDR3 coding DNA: TGTGCCAGCAGCTTATACGACAGGGACAACACCGGGGAGCTGTTTTTT.

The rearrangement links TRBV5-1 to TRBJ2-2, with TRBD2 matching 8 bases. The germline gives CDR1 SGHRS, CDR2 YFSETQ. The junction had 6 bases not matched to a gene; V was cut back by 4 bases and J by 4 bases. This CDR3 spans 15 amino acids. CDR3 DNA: TGCGCCAGCAGCAGGCTAGCGGGTGGCACCGGGGAGCTGTTTTTT. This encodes CASSRLAGGTGELFF. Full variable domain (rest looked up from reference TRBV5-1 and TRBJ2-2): KAGVTQTPRYLIKTRGQQVTLSCSPISGHRSVSWYQQTPGQGLQFLFEYFSETQRNKGNFPGRFSGRQFSNSRSEMNVSTLELGDSALYLCASSRLAGGTGELFFGEGSRLTVL.

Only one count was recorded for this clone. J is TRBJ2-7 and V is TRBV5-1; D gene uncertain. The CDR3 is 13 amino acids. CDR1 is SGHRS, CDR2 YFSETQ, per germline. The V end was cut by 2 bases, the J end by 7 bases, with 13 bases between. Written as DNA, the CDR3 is TGCGCCAGCAGCTTATTACAATCGGAGGAGCAGTACTTC. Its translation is CASSLLQSEEQYF. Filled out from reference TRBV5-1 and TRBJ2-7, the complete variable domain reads KAGVTQTPRYLIKTRGQQVTLSCSPISGHRSVSWYQQTPGQGLQFLFEYFSETQRNKGNFPGRFSGRQFSNSRSEMNVSTLELGDSALYLCASSLLQSEEQYFGPGTRLTVT.

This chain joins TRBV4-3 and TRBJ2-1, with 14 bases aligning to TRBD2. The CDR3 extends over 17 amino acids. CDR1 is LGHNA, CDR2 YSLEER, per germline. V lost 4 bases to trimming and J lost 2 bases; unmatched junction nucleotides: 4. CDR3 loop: CASSLGLAGGTYNEQFF. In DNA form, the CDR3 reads TGCGCCAGCAGCCTAGGACTAGCGGGGGGAACCTACAATGAGCAGTTCTTC.

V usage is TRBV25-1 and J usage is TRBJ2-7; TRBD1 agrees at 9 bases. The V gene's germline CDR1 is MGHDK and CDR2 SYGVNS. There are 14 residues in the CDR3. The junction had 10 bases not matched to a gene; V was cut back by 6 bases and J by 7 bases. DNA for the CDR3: TGTGCCAGCAGGGCACAGGGGGCCGCAGAGGAGCAGTACTTC. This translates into CASRAQGAAEEQYF.

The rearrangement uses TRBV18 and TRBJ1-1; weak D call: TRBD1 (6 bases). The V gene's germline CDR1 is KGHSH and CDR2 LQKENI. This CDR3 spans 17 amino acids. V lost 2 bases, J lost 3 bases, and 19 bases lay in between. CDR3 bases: TGTGCCAGCTCACCAGTATCCCCTCAAACAGGGTACACTGAAGCTTTCTTT. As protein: CASSPVSPQTGYTEAFF.

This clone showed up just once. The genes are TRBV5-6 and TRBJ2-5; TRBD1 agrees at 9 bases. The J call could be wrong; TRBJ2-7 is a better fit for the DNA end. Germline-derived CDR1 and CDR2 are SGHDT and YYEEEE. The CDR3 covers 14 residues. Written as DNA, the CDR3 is TGTGCCAGCAGCTTCCTACAGGGGGCGGCCGAGCAGTACTTC. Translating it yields CASSFLQGAAEQYF.

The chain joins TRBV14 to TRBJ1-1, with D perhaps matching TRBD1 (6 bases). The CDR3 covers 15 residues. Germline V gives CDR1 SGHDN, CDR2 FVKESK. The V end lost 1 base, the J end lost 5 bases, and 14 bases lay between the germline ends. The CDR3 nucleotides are TGTGCCAGCAGCCAAGGCGGTTGGACAGAAACTGAAGCTTTCTTT. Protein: CASSQGGWTETEAFF.

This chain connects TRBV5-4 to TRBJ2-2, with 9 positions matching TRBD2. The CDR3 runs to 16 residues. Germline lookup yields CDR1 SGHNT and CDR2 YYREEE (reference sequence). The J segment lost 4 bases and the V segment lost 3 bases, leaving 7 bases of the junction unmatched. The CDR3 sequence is CASSSSGIDLTGELFF. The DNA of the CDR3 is TGTGCCAGCAGCTCTAGCGGGATAGACCTCACCGGGGAGCTGTTTTTT.

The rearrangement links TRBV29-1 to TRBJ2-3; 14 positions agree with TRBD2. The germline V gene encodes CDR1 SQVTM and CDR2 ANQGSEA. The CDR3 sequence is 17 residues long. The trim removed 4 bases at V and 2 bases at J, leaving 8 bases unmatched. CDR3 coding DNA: TGCAGCGTTGGGGCAGGACTAGCGGGAGGAGACACAGATACGCAGTATTTT. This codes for CSVGAGLAGGDTDTQYF.

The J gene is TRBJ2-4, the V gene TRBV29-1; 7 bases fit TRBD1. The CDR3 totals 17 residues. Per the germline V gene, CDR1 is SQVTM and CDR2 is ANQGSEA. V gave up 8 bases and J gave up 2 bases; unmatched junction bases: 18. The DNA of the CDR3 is TGCAGCCGAGGACAGGCCGACCCGTCTATTTCCAAAAACATTCAGTACTTC. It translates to CSRGQADPSISKNIQYF. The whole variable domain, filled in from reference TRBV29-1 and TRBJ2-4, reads SAVISQKPSRDICQRGTSLTIQCQVDSQVTMMFWYRQQPGQSLTLIATANQGSEATYESGFVIDKFPISRPNLTFSTLTVSNMSPEDSSIYLCSRGQADPSISKNIQYFGAGTRLSVL.

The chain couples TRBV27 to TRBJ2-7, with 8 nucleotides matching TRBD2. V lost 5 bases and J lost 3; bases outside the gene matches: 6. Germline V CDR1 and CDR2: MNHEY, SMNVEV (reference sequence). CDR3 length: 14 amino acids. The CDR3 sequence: CASSDGTSGYEQYF. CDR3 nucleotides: TGTGCCAGCAGTGATGGGACTAGTGGCTACGAGCAGTACTTC.

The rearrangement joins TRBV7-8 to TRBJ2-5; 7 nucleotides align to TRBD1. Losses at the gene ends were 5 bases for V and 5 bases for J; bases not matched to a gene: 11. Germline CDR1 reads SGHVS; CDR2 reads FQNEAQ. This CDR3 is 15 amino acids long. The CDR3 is CASSNPNRGSETQYF. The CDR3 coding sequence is TGTGCCAGCAGCAATCCGAACAGGGGAAGTGAGACCCAGTACTTC.

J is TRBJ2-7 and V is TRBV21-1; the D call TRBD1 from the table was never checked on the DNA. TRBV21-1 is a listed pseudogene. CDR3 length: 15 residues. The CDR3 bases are TGTGCCAGCAGCAAAATCCAGGGGGCGTCCTACGAGCAGTACTTC. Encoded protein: CASSKIQGASYEQYF.

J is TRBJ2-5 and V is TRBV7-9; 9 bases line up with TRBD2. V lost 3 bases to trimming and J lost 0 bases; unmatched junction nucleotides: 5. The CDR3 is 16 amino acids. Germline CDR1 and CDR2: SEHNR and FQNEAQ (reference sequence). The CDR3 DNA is TGTGCCAGCAGCTTGCCTAGCGGGGCGTACCAAGAGACCCAGTACTTC. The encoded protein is CASSLPSGAYQETQYF.

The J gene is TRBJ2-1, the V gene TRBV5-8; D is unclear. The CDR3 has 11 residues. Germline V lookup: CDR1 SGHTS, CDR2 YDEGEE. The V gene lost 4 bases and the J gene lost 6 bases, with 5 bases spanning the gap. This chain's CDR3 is CASSLSNEQFF. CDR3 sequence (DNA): TGTGCCAGCAGCCTTTCCAATGAGCAGTTCTTC.

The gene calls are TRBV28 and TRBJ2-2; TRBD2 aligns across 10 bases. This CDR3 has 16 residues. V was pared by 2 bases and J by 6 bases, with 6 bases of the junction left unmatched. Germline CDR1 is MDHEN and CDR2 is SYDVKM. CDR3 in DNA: TGTGCCAGCAGTTTAGCCCTAGCGGGAGTCGCCGGGGAGCTGTTTTTT. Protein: CASSLALAGVAGELFF. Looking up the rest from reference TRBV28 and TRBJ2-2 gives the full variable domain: DVKVTQSSRYLVKRTGEKVFLECVQDMDHENMFWYRQDPGLGLRLIYFSYDVKMKEKGDIPEGYSVSREKKERFSLILESASTNQTSMYLCASSLALAGVAGELFFGEGSRLTVL.

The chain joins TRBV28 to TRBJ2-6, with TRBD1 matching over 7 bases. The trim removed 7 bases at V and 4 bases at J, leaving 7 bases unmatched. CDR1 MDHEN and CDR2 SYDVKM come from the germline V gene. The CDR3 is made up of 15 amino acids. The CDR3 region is CASTLTGFGANVLTF. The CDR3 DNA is TGTGCCAGCACCTTGACAGGGTTCGGGGCCAACGTCCTGACTTTC.

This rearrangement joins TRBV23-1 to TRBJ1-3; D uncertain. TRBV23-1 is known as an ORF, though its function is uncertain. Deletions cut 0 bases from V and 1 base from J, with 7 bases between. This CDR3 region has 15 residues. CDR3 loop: CASSQSRGSGNTIYF. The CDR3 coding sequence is TGCGCCAGCAGTCAATCGCGGGGATCTGGAAACACCATATATTTT.

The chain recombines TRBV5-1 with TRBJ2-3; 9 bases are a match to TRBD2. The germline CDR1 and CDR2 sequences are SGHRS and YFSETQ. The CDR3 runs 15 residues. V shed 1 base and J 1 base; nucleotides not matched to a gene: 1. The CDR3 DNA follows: TGCGCCAGCAGCTTGTTAGCGGGAGGCACAGATACGCAGTATTTT. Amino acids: CASSLLAGGTDTQYF. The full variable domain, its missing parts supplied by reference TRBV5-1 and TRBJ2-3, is KAGVTQTPRYLIKTRGQQVTLSCSPISGHRSVSWYQQTPGQGLQFLFEYFSETQRNKGNFPGRFSGRQFSNSRSEMNVSTLELGDSALYLCASSLLAGGTDTQYFGPGTRLTVL.

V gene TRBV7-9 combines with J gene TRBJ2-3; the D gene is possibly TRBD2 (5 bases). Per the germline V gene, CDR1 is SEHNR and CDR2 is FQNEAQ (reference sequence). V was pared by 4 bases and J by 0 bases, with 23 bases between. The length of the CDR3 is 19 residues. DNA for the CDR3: TGTGCCAGCAGCTCACAGTTGAGGGTAAAAAAGCATAGCACAGATACGCAGTATTTT. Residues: CASSSQLRVKKHSTDTQYF.

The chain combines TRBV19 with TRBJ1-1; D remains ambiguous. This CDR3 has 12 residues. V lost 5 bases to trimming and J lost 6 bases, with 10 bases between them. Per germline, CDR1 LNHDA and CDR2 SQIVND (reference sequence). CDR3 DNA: TGTGCCAGTAGTGGTGCAAGCTCTGAAGCTTTCTTT. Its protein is CASSGASSEAFF.

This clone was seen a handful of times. CDR3 amino acids: CASSLDGTGKSPLHF. CDR3 in DNA: TGTGCCAGCAGCTTGGATGGGACAGGGAAATCACCCCTCCACTTT. V gene TRBV5-4 combines with J gene TRBJ1-6; 9 bases are shared with TRBD1. The CDR3 has 15 residues. The J segment lost 10 bases and the V segment lost 0 bases, leaving 5 bases of the junction unmatched. Germline-derived CDR1 and CDR2 are SGHNT and YYREEE (reference sequence).